In its sample, the clone carrying this TCR beta chain was seen a few times. What it binds is not known. This sample was taken from a study of blood T cells in healthy people across ages. PCR was performed a second time for roughly 7 to 11 cycles using a sample-barcoded 5' primer and a J-beta primer mix. MiXCR, run by TCRdb on the 5' RACE reads, gives a single entry per CDR3 protein. The sample lists some 760,000 distinct CDR3 sequences; around 25% were seen once. Aged roughly 6 to 90, donors were systemically healthy Caucasians from Russia. Overall study results and limits: Donor CMV status, an unknown factor, possibly confounded changes in expanded clonotypes.

Germline loops: CDR1 SEHNR, CDR2 FQNEAQ (reference sequence). This CDR3 is built from 16 residues. Germline trimming cut 5 bases from V and 5 bases from J; bases unmatched to any gene: 14. These data were also filed under a second study, of T cells of mothers and their children. As reported in that work: The study sampled a few healthy Caucasian mothers and their six children. Each child contributed some 3 million TCR beta CDR3 reads, while each mother contributed over 8 million.

Sequenced sample: blood. This TCR was sampled from a boy aged 5-17 years in good health. This chain connects TRBV7-9 to TRBJ1-2; 7 positions agree with TRBD1. CDR3 DNA sequence: TGTGCCAGCAGCGAGACCCGGGACAGCCTTACTTATGGCTACACCTTC. It yields the protein CASSETRDSLTYGYTF.